This T cell receptor beta chain was captured in a study of T cell changes during pregnancy in multiple sclerosis. The method was immunoSEQ multiplex PCR; TCRdb's version includes in-frame clones alone and lacks a portion of them. The sample yields more than 55,000 clones, 90% seen once. The germline CDR1 and CDR2 sequences are SEHNR and FQNEAQ (reference sequence). The germline V and J ends were trimmed by 5 bases and 3 bases, with 14 bases remaining between them. CDR3 length: 14 amino acids. The V gene is TRBV7-9, the J gene TRBJ2-7; D possibly corresponds to TRBD1 (5 bases). The source was peripheral blood, collected in the first trimester of pregnancy. This clonotype originated in a female donor in good health, enrolled as a control in a pregnancy study. CDR3 nucleotides: TGTGCCAGCAGCCCAGTGGCAGGGAACTACGAGCAGTACTTC. The encoded protein is CASSPVAGNYEQYF.